Described below is a single T cell receptor (beta chain) sequence and its context. As yet, its antigen is unknown. Template switching added a universal primer site, and cDNA bore unique molecular identifiers. TCRdb redid the calling of the 5' RACE reads with MiXCR, one entry per CDR3 protein. Counted here are about 890,000 distinct CDR3 sequences, more than 9% occurring once; the ten biggest clones make up about 1.6%. This entry belongs to a study of identical twins. Study-wide points: Zero-insertion analyses could be partly confounded by invariant MAIT and iNKT cells. The study reached conclusions through statistical analysis that was cross-sectional, not following the same donors.

The V segment lost 2 bases and the J segment 7 bases; nucleotides outside the gene matches: 7. The CDR3 has 15 amino acids. Germline V gene data show CDR1 as SEHNR and CDR2 as FQNEAQ (reference sequence). The same specimen was also included in a second study, on yellow fever vaccine responses in identical twins.

This receptor was obtained from a woman younger than 35 in good health. V gene TRBV7-9 combines with J gene TRBJ2-1, with 8 bases fitting TRBD1. The material sequenced was PBMCs. Here the CDR3 reads CASSLRRTGLNEQFF. The CDR3, as DNA: TGTGCCAGCAGCTTACGTAGGACAGGGTTGAATGAGCAGTTCTTC.